The entry below describes one TCR beta chain. Trimming pared 2 bases from V and 7 bases from J, leaving 13 bases between. The CDR3 covers 14 residues. The germline gives CDR1 SGHTA, CDR2 FQGNSA. This sample is part of a study of metastatic and nonmetastatic thyroid tumors. Before thyroid surgery, none of the patients had received any treatment. TCRdb re-called the PCR reads via MiXCR. The sample has approximately 44,000 clones; around 24% are singletons. The chain couples TRBV7-2 to TRBJ2-3; D is uncertain. The sequence was collected from a female donor with papillary thyroid cancer or a benign thyroid nodule (not recorded which). Some clones in this sample may be carry-over from other donors' samples. The sequencing input was tumor tissue. CDR3 loop: CASSLSRDSYTQYF. The CDR3 region has the DNA TGTGCCAGCAGCTTAAGTCGAGATAGTTATACGCAGTATTTT.